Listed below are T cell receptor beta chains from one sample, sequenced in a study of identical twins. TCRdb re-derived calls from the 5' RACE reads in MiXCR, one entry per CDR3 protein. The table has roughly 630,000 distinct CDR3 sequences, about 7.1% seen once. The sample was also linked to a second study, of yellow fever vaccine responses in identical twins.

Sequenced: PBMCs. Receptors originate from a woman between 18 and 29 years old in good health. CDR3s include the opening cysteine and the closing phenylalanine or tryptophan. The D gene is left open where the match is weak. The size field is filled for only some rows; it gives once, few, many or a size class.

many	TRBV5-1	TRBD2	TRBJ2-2	TGCGCCAGCAGCTTGGCCGCGGGAGAAGAACTCGCCGGGGAGCTGTTTTTT	CASSLAAGEELAGELFF
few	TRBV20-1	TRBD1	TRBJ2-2	TGCAGTGCTAACACACAGGGGCGGGTTACCGGGGAGCTGTTTTTT	CSANTQGRVTGELFF
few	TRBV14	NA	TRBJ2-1	TGTGCCAGCAGCCAAGGTGTCGCGGGTTCCTACAATGAGCAGTTCTTC	CASSQGVAGSYNEQFF
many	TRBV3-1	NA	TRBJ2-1	TGTGCCAGCAGCCAAGTCCTGACATCGAGCTCCTACAATGAGCAGTTCTTC	CASSQVLTSSSYNEQFF
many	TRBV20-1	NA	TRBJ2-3	TGCAGTGCTCCATCCACGAGTGAGGATACGCAGTATTTT	CSAPSTSEDTQYF
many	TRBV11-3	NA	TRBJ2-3	TGTGCCAGCAGCCTAGACGTCCTAGATACGCAGTATTTT	CASSLDVLDTQYF
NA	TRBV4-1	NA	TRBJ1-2	TGCGCCAGCAGCCAAGAGATGGGACCAGGAGGCTACACCTTC	CASSQEMGPGGYTF
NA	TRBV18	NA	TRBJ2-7	TGTGCCAGCTCACCCGTTGGAGATTACGAGCAGTACTTC	CASSPVGDYEQYF
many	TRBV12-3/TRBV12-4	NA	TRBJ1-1	TGTGCCAGCAGTTTAAGGGGGGGAATGAACACTGAAGCTTTCTTT	CASSLRGGMNTEAFF
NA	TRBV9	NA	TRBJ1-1	TGTGCCAGCAGCGTTGGGGGTCAATTGAACACTGAAGCTTTCTTT	CASSVGGQLNTEAFF
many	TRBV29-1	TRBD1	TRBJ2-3	TGCAGCGCCGGGACAGGGGGCGACCCAGATACGCAGTATTTT	CSAGTGGDPDTQYF
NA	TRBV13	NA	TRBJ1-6	TGTGCCAGCAGCTCTTTTGGAGTAGATTCACCCCTCCACTTT	CASSSFGVDSPLHF
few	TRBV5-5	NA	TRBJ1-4	TGTGCCAGCAGTAGTCGAGGGGATTTTAGTGAAAAACTGTTTTTT	CASSSRGDFSEKLFF
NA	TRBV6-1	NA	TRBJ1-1	TGTGCCAGCACCGCAGCGGGCTCCAGAAGCACTGAAGCTTTCTTT	CASTAAGSRSTEAFF
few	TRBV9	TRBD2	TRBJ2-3	TGTGCCAGCAGCGGATCCGCCATCAGGACTAGCGGGAGGGTTCATACAGATACGCAGTATTTT	CASSGSAIRTSGRVHTDTQYF
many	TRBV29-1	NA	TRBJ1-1	TGCAGCGTTGAAGATAGGGTGAACTGGGAAGCTTTCTTT	CSVEDRVNWEAFF
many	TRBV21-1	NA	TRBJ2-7	TGTGCCAGCAGCGCCCGGGACCTTAACTACGAGCAGTACTTC	CASSARDLNYEQYF
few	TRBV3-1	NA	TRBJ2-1	TGTGCCAGCAGCCAAGGGGGTTATGAGCAGTTCTTC	CASSQGGYEQFF
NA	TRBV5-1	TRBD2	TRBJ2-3	TGCGCCAGCAGCGGGGAAACTAGCGCTTACACAGATACGCAGTATTTT	CASSGETSAYTDTQYF
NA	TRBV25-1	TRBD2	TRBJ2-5	TGTGCCAGCAGTGGGGGTAGCGGGAGGTCCGAGTACCAAGAGACCCAGTACTTC	CASSGGSGRSEYQETQYF
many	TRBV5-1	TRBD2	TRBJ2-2	TGCGCCAGCAGCCTACCGATCGGGACTAGCGGGGGATCTAACACCGGGGAGCTGTTTTTT	CASSLPIGTSGGSNTGELFF
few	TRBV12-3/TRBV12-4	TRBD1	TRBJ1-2	TGTGCCAGCAGCCAAGTCCAGGGGGGCTATGGCTACACCTTC	CASSQVQGGYGYTF
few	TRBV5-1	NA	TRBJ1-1	TGCGCCAGCAGCTTGGAGGCAGAGAACACTGAAGCTTTCTTT	CASSLEAENTEAFF
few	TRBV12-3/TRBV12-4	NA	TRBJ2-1	TGTGCCAGCAGTTTCGGGATAGCCAATGAGCAGTTCTTC	CASSFGIANEQFF
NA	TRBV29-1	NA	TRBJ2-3	TGCAGCGTTGAAGGAAGAGGGCCCTTGAGCACAGATACGCAGTATTTT	CSVEGRGPLSTDTQYF
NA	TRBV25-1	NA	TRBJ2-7	TGTGCCAGCGGGCCCCATCGGGAGCAGTACTTC	CASGPHREQYF
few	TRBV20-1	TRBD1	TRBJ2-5	TGCAGTGCTAGAGATCCAATTGGGGACAGGCTAGAGACCCAGTACTTC	CSARDPIGDRLETQYF
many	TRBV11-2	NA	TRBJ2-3	TGTGCCAGCAGCTTTGTGCAGGGACCCTCGGGCACAGATACGCAGTATTTT	CASSFVQGPSGTDTQYF
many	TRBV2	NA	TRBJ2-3	TGTGCCAGCAAGCGAGGGGGGGGCACAGATACGCAGTATTTT	CASKRGGGTDTQYF
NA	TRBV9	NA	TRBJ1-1	TGTGCCAGCAGCGTAGTGGGGAGGTTGGACACTGAAGCTTTCTTT	CASSVVGRLDTEAFF
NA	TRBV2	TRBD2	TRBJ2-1	TGTGCCAGCAGTGTAAGCGGGGGCTACAATGAGCAGTTCTTC	CASSVSGGYNEQFF
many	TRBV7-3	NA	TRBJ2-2	TGTGCCAGCAGCCGCCGGGACGCAAGAAAGAACACCGGGGAGCTGTTTTTT	CASSRRDARKNTGELFF
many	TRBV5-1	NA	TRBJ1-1	TGCGCCAGCAGCACACTCATGAACACTGAAGCTTTCTTT	CASSTLMNTEAFF
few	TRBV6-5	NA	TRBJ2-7	TGTGCCAGCAGTTACTCGTATGAGGGAGTCTACGAGCAGTACTTC	CASSYSYEGVYEQYF
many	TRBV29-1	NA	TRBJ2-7	TGCAGCGTTGTGAACAGGGACGCACTATACGAGCAGTACTTC	CSVVNRDALYEQYF
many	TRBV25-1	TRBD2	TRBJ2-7	TGTGCCAAAAGGACTAGAAACAACCACGAGCAGTACTTC	CAKRTRNNHEQYF
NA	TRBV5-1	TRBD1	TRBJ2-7	TGCGCCAGCAGCTTGGGACAGGGGATCGAGCAGTACTTC	CASSLGQGIEQYF
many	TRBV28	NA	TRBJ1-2	TGTGCCAGCAGTTGGGCGGGACTCATCAACTATGGCTACACCTTC	CASSWAGLINYGYTF
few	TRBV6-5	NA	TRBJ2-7	TGTGCCAGCGGCCCCCTCTTAGAGCAGTACTTC	CASGPLLEQYF
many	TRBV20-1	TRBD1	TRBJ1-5	TGCAGTGCTAGAGAAGGACAGGGTCCCAAGGTTCGAAATCAGCCCCAGCATTTT	CSAREGQGPKVRNQPQHF
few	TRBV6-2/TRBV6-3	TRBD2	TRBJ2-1	TGTGCCAGCTCCTGGGGGGCAGTGGCTATAGCGGGGGGCCTGAGCTCCTACAATGAGCAGTTCTTC	CASSWGAVAIAGGLSSYNEQFF
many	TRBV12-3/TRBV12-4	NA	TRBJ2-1	TGTGCCAGCAGTTTCGGGCAGGCCCCCTACAATGAGCAGTTCTTC	CASSFGQAPYNEQFF
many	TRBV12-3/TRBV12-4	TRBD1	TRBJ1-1	TGTGCCAGCAGGTTGACAGGGCGGCCTATCGAAGCTTTCTTT	CASRLTGRPIEAFF
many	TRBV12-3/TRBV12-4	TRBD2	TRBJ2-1	TGTGCCAGCACAAGTGGCGGGGGCTCCTACAATGAGCAGTTCTTC	CASTSGGGSYNEQFF
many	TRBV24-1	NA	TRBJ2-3	TGTGCCACCAGTGATACCACAGGGATACGTACAGATACGCAGTATTTT	CATSDTTGIRTDTQYF
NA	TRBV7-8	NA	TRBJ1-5	TGTGCCAGCAGCCAGACAGTTAGCAATCAGCCCCAGCATTTT	CASSQTVSNQPQHF
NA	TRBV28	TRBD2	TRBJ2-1	TGTGCCAGCCACCTCCGGACTAGCAACTACAATGAGCAGTTCTTC	CASHLRTSNYNEQFF
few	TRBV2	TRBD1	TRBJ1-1	TGTGCCAGCAGTAACGACAGGGGGCGCGGCACTGAAGCTTTCTTT	CASSNDRGRGTEAFF
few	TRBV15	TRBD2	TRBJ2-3	TGTGCCACCAGCAGAGAACAACCGGGACTAGCGGGATTT	CATSREQPGLAGF
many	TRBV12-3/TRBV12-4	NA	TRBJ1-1	TGTGCCAGCAGTAGGGTGGAAACCCAAGGCGTAGCTTTCTTT	CASSRVETQGVAFF
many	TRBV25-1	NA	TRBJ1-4	TGTGCCAGCAGTGAAACGGGGTTACTTCATGAAAAACTGTTTTTT	CASSETGLLHEKLFF